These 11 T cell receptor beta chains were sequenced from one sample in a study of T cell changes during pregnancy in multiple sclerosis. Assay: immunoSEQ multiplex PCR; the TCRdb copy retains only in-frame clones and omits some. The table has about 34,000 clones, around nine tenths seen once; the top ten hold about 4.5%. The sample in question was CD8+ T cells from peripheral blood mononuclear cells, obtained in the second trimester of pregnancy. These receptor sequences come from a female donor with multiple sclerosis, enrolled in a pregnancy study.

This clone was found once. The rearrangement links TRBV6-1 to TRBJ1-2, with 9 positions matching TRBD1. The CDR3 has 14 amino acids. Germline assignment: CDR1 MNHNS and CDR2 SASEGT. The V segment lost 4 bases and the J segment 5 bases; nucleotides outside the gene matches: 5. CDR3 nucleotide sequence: TGTGCCAGCAGTGTCCTACAGGGGGCGTATGGCTACACCTTC. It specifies CASSVLQGAYGYTF.

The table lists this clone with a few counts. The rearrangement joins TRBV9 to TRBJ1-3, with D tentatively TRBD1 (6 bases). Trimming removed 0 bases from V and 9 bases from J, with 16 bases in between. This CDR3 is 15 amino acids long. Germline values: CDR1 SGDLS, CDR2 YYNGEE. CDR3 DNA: TGTGCCAGCAGCGTAGACATGGCCCGGACAGCCACCATATATTTT. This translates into CASSVDMARTATIYF.

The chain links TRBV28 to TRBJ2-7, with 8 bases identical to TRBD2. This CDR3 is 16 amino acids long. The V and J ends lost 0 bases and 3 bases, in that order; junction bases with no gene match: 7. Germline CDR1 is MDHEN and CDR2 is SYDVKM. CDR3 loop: CASSLWAAGADYEQYF. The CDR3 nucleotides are TGTGCCAGCAGTTTATGGGCAGCGGGAGCTGACTACGAGCAGTACTTC.

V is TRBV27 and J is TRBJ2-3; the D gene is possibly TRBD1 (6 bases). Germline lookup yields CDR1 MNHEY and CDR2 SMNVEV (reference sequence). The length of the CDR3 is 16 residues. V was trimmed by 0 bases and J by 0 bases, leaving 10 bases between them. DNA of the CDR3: TGTGCCAGCAGTTTATCGAGAACAGGGAGCACAGATACGCAGTATTTT. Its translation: CASSLSRTGSTDTQYF.

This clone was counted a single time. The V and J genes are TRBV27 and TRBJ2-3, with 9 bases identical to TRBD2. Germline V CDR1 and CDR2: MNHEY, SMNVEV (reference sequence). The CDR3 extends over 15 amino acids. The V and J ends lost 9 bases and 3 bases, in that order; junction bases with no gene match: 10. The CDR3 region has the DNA TGTGCCAGTAAGCGGGAGGACGGAGGAACAGATACGCAGTATTTT. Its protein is CASKREDGGTDTQYF.

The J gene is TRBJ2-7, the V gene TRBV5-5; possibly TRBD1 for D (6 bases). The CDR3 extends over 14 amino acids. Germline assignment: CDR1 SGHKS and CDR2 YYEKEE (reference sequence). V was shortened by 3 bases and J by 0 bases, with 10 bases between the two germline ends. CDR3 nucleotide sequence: TGTGCCAGCAGCTCCGGACAGAGCTCCTACGAGCAGTACTTC. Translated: CASSSGQSSYEQYF.

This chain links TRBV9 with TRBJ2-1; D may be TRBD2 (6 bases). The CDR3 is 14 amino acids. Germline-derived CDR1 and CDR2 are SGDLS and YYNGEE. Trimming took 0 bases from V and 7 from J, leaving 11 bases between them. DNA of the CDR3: TGTGCCAGCAGCGTAGGGGCGGGACTTAATGAGCAGTTCTTC. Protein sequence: CASSVGAGLNEQFF.

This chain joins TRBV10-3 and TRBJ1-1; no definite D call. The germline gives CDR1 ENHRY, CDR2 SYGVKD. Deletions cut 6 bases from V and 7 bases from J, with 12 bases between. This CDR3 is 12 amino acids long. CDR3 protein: CAIRVHSGEAFF. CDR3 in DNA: TGTGCCATCAGAGTACACAGCGGTGAAGCTTTCTTT.

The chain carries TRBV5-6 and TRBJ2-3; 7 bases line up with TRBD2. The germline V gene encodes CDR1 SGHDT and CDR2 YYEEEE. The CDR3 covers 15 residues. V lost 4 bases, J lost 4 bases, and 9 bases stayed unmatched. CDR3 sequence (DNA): TGTGCCAGCAGCCTGGGGAGCGGGATACCAGATACGCAGTATTTT. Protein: CASSLGSGIPDTQYF.

CDR3 in amino acids: CASSPLGEGVETQYF. The CDR3, as DNA: TGTGCCAGCAGCCCCCTCGGGGAGGGGGTAGAGACCCAGTACTTC. The chain joins TRBV11-2 to TRBJ2-5; TRBD2 is a possible D gene (7 bases). The V gene's germline CDR1 is SGHAT and CDR2 FQNNGV. Deletions cut 5 bases from V and 4 bases from J, with 17 bases between. The CDR3 has 15 residues.

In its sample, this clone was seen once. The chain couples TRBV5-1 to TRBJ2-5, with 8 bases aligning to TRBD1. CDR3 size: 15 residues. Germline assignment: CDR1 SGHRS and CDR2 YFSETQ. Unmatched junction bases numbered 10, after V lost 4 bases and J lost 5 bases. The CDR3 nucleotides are TGCGCCAGCAGCACCTGGACAGGGAATAGGGAGACCCAGTACTTC. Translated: CASSTWTGNRETQYF.